The 7 T cell receptor beta chains given below trace back to one sample, sequenced in a study of tumor and adjacent non-tumor tissue in lung cancer. No cell sorting was done before RNA was extracted from the tissue. This non-tumor lung sample came from over 3 cm beyond the tumor edge. TCRbeta libraries were built with three rounds of nested PCR, modified from ARM-PCR. One entry per CDR3 protein results from TCRdb running MiXCR on the multiplex PCR reads. The sample holds more than 55,000 distinct CDR3 sequences, around 76% seen once. The sample taken for sequencing was distant non-tumor lung tissue. These receptors came from a man between 60 and 75 years old with non-small cell lung cancer.

Worth noting for this clonotype: One end of the junction fails to match germline, which may point to a read error. This chain links TRBV6-1 with TRBJ2-7; 7 bases line up with TRBD1. The germline gives CDR1 MNHNS, CDR2 SASEGT. The CDR3 extends over 14 amino acids. CDR3: CASSGDSLVSEQCF. As DNA, the CDR3 is TGTGCCAGCAGTGGGGACAGTCTTGTCAGTGAGCAATGCTTC.

This clonotype was recorded once. The junction does not match germline at one end; this may be a read error. The genes are TRBV30 and TRBJ2-5; TRBD2 agrees at 8 bases. The CDR3 spans 14 residues. Germline CDR1 reads GTSNPN; CDR2 reads SVGIG (reference sequence). The CDR3 DNA follows: TGTGTCTGGAGTAGCCTAGCGGGTGCGGAGACCCACTACTTC. It specifies CVWSSLAGAETHYF.

This chain links TRBV29-1 with TRBJ2-7, with D possibly being TRBD2 (6 bases). This CDR3 spans 15 amino acids. CDR1 and CDR2 (germline): SQVTM, ANQGSEA. V lost 4 bases and J lost 5, with 21 bases in between. CDR3 sequence: CSVVGLPTNINEQYF. In nucleotides, the CDR3 is TGCAGCGTTGTCGGACTACCGACAAACATCAACGAGCAGTACTTC.

This rearrangement joins TRBV30 to TRBJ1-1; D may be TRBD1 (6 bases). The CDR3 runs 13 residues. Germline V gene lookup returns CDR1 GTSNPN and CDR2 SVGIG (reference sequence). Trimming took off 4 bases at V and 4 bases at J, with 13 bases between the two ends. The CDR3 region has the DNA TGTGCCTGGAATGAGGGGGTTGGCACTGAAGCTTTCTTT. Translating it yields CAWNEGVGTEAFF.

Concerning this clonotype: A much larger clone lies one base from this, so it may be a read error. The J gene is TRBJ1-5, the V gene TRBV2, with D maybe TRBD1 (5 bases). The CDR3 is 13 amino acids. Germline CDR1 and CDR2: SNHLY and FYNNEI. V was trimmed by 9 bases and J by 1 base, leaving 10 bases between them. The CDR3 DNA is TGTGCCAGGAGTCGGGACAGCAATCAGCCCCAGCATTTT. This sequence encodes CARSRDSNQPQHF.

Points on this clonotype: Sequence at one end of the junction differs from germline and may be a read error. The CDR3 coding sequence is TGTGCCAGGAGCGAGAAGCGGGCTGGGGCCAACGTCCTCACTTTC. Protein: CARSEKRAGANVLTF. This chain connects TRBV7-8 to TRBJ2-6; possibly TRBD2 for D (6 bases). The CDR3 is made up of 15 amino acids. Germline V gene sequence: CDR1 SGHVS, CDR2 FQNEAQ.

J is TRBJ1-5 and V is TRBV4-2; D is unresolved. CDR3 length: 14 residues. CDR1 is LGHNA and CDR2 is YNFKEQ in the germline V gene. The V gene lost 4 bases and the J gene lost 5 bases, with 12 bases spanning the gap. The CDR3, as DNA: TGTGCCAGCAGCCCATCCGAAGGCGATCAGCCCCAGCATTTT. Amino acids: CASSPSEGDQPQHF.